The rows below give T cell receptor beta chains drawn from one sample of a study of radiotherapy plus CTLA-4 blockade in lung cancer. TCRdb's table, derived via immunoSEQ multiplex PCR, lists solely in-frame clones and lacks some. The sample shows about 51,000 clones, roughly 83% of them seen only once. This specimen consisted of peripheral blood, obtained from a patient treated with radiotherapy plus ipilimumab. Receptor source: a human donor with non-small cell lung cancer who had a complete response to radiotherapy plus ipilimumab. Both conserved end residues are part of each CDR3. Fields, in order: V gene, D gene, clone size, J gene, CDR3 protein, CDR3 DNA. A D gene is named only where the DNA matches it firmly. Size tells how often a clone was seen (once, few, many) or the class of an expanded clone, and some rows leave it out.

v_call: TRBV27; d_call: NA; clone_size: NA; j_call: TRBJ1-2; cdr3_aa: CASRKGGWSYGYTF; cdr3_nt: TGTGCCAGCAGAAAGGGAGGTTGGAGCTATGGCTACACCTTC
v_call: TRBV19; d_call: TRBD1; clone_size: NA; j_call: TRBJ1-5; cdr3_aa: CASSTVTGGNQPQHF; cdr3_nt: TGTGCCAGTAGTACCGTGACAGGGGGCAATCAGCCCCAGCATTTT
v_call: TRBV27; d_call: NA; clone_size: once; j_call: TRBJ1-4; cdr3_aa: CASSRGKTTNEKLFF; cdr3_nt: TGTGCCAGCAGTAGGGGAAAGACAACTAATGAAAAACTGTTTTTT
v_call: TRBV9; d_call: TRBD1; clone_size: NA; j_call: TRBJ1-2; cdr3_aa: CASSYRDSSYGYTF; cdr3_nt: TGTGCCAGCAGCTACAGGGACAGTTCCTATGGCTACACCTTC
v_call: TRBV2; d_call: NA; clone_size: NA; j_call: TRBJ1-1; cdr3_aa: CASTLGGATEAFF; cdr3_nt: TGTGCCAGCACCCTTGGGGGGGCCACTGAAGCTTTCTTT
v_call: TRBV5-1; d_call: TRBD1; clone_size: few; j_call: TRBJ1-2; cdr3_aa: CASSPGTGYGYTF; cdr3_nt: TGCGCCAGCAGCCCCGGGACAGGCTATGGCTACACCTTC
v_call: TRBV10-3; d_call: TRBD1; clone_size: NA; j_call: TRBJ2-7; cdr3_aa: CAISFSGTGNYEQYF; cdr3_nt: TGTGCCATCAGTTTCTCCGGGACAGGCAACTACGAGCAGTACTTC
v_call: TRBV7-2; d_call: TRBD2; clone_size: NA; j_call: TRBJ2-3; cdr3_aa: CASSSNSGGGTDTQYF; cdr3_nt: TGTGCCAGCAGCTCAAACAGTGGCGGGGGGACAGATACGCAGTATTTT
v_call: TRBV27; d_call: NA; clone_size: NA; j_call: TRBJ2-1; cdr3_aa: CASSLERGSNEQFF; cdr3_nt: TGTGCCAGCAGTTTAGAACGAGGTAGCAATGAGCAGTTCTTC
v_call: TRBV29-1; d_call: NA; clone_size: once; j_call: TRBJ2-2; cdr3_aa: CSVQGNTGELFF; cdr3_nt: TGCAGCGTGCAGGGGAACACCGGGGAGCTGTTTTTT
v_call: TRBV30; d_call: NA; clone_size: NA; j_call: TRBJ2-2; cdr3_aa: CAENEDGVGELFF; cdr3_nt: TGTGCCGAGAACGAGGACGGGGTCGGGGAGCTGTTTTTT
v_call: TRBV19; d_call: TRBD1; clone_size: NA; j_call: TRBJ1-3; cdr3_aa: CASSIGTGAGNTIYF; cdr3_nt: TGTGCCAGTAGTATCGGGACAGGGGCTGGAAACACCATATATTTT
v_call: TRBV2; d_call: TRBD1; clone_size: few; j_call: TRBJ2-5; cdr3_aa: CASIRTGARETQYF; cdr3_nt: TGTGCCAGCATAAGGACAGGGGCCAGGGAGACCCAGTACTTC
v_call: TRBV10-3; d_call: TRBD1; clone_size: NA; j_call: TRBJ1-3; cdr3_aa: CAISATGETIYF; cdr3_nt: TGTGCCATCAGTGCAACAGGGGAGACCATATATTTT
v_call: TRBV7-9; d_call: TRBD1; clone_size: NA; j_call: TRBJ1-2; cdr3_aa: CASSRDGTGVMNYGYTF; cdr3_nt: TGTGCCAGCAGCCGAGACGGGACAGGGGTCATGAACTATGGCTACACCTTC
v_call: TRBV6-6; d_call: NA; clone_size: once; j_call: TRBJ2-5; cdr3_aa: CASSRMTEETQYF; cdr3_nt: TGTGCCAGCAGCCGCATGACAGAAGAGACCCAGTACTTC
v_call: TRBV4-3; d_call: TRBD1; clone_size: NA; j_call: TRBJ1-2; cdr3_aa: CASSQVGQGLINYGYTF; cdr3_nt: TGCGCCAGCAGCCAAGTGGGACAGGGCCTAATTAACTATGGCTACACCTTC
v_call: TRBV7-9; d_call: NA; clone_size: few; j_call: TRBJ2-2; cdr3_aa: CASSYFSYRGAGNTGELFF; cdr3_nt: TGTGCCAGCAGCTATTTTTCCTACCGGGGGGCAGGGAACACCGGGGAGCTGTTTTTT
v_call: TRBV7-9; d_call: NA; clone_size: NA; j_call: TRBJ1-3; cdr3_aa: CASSLDGRGDGNTIYF; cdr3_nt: TGTGCCAGCAGCTTAGATGGGAGGGGCGATGGAAACACCATATATTTT
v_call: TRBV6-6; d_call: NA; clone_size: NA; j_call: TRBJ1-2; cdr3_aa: CASSYASGGGYGYTF; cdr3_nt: TGTGCCAGCAGTTACGCCTCGGGAGGAGGCTATGGCTACACCTTC
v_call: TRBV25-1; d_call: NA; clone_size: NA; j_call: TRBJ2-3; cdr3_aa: CASTPGSGGTDTQYF; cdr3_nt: TGTGCCAGCACACCGGGATCGGGGGGCACAGATACGCAGTATTTT
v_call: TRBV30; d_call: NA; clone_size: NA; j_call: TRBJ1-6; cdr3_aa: CAWSVSTAVIRF; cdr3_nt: TGTGCCTGGAGTGTGTCCACGGCGGTAATTCGCTTT
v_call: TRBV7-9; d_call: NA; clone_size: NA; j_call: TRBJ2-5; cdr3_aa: CASSGERGWEEETQYF; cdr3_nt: TGTGCCAGCAGCGGGGAACGGGGATGGGAGGAAGAGACCCAGTACTTC
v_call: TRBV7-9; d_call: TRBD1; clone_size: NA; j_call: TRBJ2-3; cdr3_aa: CASSLRQGLDTQYF; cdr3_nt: TGTGCCAGCAGCTTACGACAGGGTCTAGATACGCAGTATTTT
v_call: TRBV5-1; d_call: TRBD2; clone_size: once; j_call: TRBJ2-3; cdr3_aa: CASSLGASGGTDTQYF; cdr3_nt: TGCGCCAGCAGCTTGGGGGCTAGCGGGGGAACCGATACGCAGTATTTT
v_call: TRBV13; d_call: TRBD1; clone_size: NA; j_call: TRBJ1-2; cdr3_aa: CASSRRSGGIYGYTF; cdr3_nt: TGTGCCAGCAGCCGCCGTTCAGGGGGCATCTATGGCTACACCTTC
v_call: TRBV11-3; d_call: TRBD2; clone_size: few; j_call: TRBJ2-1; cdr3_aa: CASSLESLAAYNEQFF; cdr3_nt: TGTGCCAGCAGCTTAGAATCGCTAGCGGCATACAATGAGCAGTTCTTC
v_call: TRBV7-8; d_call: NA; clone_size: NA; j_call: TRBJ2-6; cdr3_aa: CASSPDSAGANVLTF; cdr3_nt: TGTGCCAGCAGTCCTGACTCCGCTGGGGCCAACGTCCTGACTTTC
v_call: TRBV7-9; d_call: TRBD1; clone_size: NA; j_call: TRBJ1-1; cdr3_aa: CASSPRTGSTYTEAFF; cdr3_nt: TGTGCCAGCAGCCCTCGGACAGGGTCTACGTACACTGAAGCTTTCTTT
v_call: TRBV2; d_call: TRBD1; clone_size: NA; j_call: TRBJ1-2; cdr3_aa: CASRTGRYGYTF; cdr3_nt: TGTGCCAGCAGGACAGGGCGCTATGGCTACACCTTC
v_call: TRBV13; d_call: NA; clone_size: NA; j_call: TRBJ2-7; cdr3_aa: CASSLGAGVYEQYF; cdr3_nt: TGTGCCAGCAGCTTGGGGGCGGGGGTGTACGAGCAGTACTTC
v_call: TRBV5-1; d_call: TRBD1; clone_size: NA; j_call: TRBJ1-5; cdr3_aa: CASSLGGRDQPQHF; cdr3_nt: TGCGCCAGCAGCTTAGGGGGCAGGGATCAGCCCCAGCATTTT
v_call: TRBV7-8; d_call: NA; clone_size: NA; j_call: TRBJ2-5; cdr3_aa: CASRTQGETQYF; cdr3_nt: TGTGCCAGCAGAACACAGGGCGAGACCCAGTACTTC
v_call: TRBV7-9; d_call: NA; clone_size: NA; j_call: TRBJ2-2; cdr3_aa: CASSPRGVEGELFF; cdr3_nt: TGTGCCAGCAGCCCTAGGGGCGTCGAGGGGGAGCTGTTTTTT
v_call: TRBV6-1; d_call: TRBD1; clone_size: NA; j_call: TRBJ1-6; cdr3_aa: CASSGQGIDNSPLHF; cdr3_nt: TGTGCCAGCAGTGGACAGGGTATCGATAATTCACCCCTCCACTTT
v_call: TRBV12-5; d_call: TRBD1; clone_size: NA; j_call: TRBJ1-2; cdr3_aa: CASGLGDPGQGKSHTF; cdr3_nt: TGTGCTAGTGGTTTGGGAGACCCGGGACAGGGAAAAAGTCACACCTTC
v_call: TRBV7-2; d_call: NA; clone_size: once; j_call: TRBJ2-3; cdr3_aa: CASSLSIGDYWQYF; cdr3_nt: TGTGCCAGCAGCTTATCCATAGGGGATTATTGGCAGTATTTT
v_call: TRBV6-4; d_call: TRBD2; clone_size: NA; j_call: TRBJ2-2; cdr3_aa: CASSEQGGDGELFF; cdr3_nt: TGTGCCAGCAGTGAGCAGGGAGGGGACGGGGAGCTGTTTTTT
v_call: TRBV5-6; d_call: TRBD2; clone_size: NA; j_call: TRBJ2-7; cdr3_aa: CASSLWTSAYEQYF; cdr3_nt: TGTGCCAGCAGCTTGTGGACTAGCGCCTACGAGCAGTACTTC
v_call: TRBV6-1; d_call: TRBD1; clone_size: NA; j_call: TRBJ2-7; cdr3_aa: CASSLHRGTYEQYF; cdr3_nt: TGTGCCAGCAGCTTACACAGGGGGACCTACGAGCAGTACTTC
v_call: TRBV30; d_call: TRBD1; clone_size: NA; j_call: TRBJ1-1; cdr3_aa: CAWISGQGVTEAFF; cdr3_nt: TGTGCCTGGATAAGTGGACAGGGGGTCACTGAAGCTTTCTTT
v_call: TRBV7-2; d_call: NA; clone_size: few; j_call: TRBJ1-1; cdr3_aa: CASSLTGTEAFF; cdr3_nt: TGTGCCAGCAGCTTAACGGGCACTGAAGCTTTCTTT
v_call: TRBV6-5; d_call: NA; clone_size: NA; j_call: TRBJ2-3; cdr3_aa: CASSSPDRSDTQYF; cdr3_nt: TGTGCCAGCAGTTCGCCTGACAGATCAGATACGCAGTATTTT
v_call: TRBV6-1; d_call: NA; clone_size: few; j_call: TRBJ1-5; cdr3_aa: CASSEAAGGNQPQHF; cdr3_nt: TGTGCCAGCAGTGAAGCGGCAGGGGGCAATCAGCCCCAGCATTTT
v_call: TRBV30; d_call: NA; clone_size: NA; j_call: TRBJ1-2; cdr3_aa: CAWSLMGASGYTF; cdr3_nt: TGTGCCTGGAGTCTGATGGGGGCAAGTGGCTACACCTTC